This entry is about one T cell receptor (beta chain). Authors' processing steps: Estimates of nucleated cell counts were drawn from the amplification of reference gene primers. Generated by immunoSEQ multiplex PCR, the TCRdb table keeps only in-frame clones and is missing some. V, J and clone size are taken as reported in that table, and D and trimming were inferred from the DNA itself. Of about 200,000 clones in the sample, around 82% were seen once. The record originates from a study of blood T cell repertoires in COVID-19. Study at large: The origin of the acute and convalescent COVID-19 samples was the United States, Italy and Spain. PBMCs, B-cell-depleted T cells, or T cells were the source of the cDNA or gDNA that made up the material.

The clonotype originates from a woman between 65 and 79 years old with acute or convalescent COVID-19. The sample consisted of peripheral blood.

CDR3 coding DNA: TGTGCCAGCAGCTTAAGGCAGGGGACAGCCAGCGAGCAGTACTTC. Translated, it gives CASSLRQGTASEQYF. The V and J genes are TRBV11-1 and TRBJ2-7; the match to TRBD1 covers 7 bases. Per the germline V gene, CDR1 is SGHAT and CDR2 is FQDESV (reference sequence). CDR3 length equals 15 residues. J gave up 6 bases and V 2 bases, and 10 bases lay outside the gene matches.